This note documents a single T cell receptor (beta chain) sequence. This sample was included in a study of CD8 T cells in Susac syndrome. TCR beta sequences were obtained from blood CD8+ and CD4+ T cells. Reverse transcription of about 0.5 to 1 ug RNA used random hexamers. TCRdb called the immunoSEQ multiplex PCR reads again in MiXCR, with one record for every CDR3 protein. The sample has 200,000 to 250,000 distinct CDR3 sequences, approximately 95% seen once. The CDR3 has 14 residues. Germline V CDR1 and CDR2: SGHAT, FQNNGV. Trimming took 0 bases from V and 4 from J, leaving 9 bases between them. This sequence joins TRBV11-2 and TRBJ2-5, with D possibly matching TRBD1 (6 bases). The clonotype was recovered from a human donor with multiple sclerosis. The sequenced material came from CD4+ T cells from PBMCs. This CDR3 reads CASSLDRGPETQYF. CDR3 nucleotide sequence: TGTGCCAGCAGCTTAGACAGGGGTCCAGAGACCCAGTACTTC. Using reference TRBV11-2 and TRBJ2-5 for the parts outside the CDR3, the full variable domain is EAGVAQSPRYKIIEKRQSVAFWCNPISGHATLYWYQQILGQGPKLLIQFQNNGVVDDSQLPKDRFSAERLKGVDSTLKIQPAKLEDSAVYLCASSLDRGPETQYFGPGTRLLVL.